These T cell receptor beta chains were read from a single sample in a study of cytomegalovirus exposure and HLA in healthy donors. TCRdb's table, derived via immunoSEQ multiplex PCR, lists solely in-frame clones and lacks some. The sample has about 98,000 clones, roughly two thirds seen once; the top ten hold 2% to 2.5%. The specimen was PBMCs. The receptor set was obtained from a man aged 50 or older in good health and CMV-seronegative. CDR3s include the opening cysteine and the closing phenylalanine or tryptophan. Fields, in order: V gene, J gene, clone size, CDR3 length, D gene, CDR3 DNA, CDR3 protein. The D gene is left open where the match is weak. A clone size is listed for some rows: how often the clone was seen (once, few, many), or a class if it is expanded.

TRBV5-1	TRBJ1-2	-	14	-	TGCGCCAGCAGCCAACAATCACAGGGCGGTGGCTACACCTTC	CASSQQSQGGGYTF
TRBV5-1	TRBJ2-3	-	15	TRBD1	TGCGCCAGCAGCTTGGGAGGACAGGGCACAGATACGCAGTATTTT	CASSLGGQGTDTQYF
TRBV9	TRBJ2-7	-	15	TRBD2	TGTGCCAGCAGCGCCGGTAGCGGGAGGGTTGACGAGCAGTACTTC	CASSAGSGRVDEQYF
TRBV6-4	TRBJ2-1	-	16	TRBD2	TGTGCCAGCAGTGACGAGCGGGGGGGGCCGACCAATGAGCAGTTCTTC	CASSDERGGPTNEQFF
TRBV25-1	TRBJ2-6	-	15	-	TGTGCCAGCAGTGCAGGATTCTCTGGGGCCAACGTCCTGACTTTC	CASSAGFSGANVLTF
TRBV28	TRBJ1-2	-	14	-	TGTGCCAGCAGTCCGACTTGGTCTAACTATGGCTACACCTTC	CASSPTWSNYGYTF
TRBV10-2	TRBJ2-7	-	15	-	TGCGCCAGCAGTGGAAGGGGCAGGGCGCCCTACGAGCAGTACTTC	CASSGRGRAPYEQYF
TRBV4-1	TRBJ1-5	-	15	-	TGCGCCAGCAGCCCCTGGGGGCCGGGGAATCAGCCCCAGCATTTT	CASSPWGPGNQPQHF
TRBV19	TRBJ2-7	-	15	-	TGTGCCAGTAGCGGGCCGGGAGTCTCCCGCTACGAGCAGTACTTC	CASSGPGVSRYEQYF
TRBV29-1	TRBJ1-3	-	14	-	TGCAGCGTTGGAACGGGAAGTTCTGGAAACACCATATATTTT	CSVGTGSSGNTIYF
TRBV6-1	TRBJ2-4	few	13	-	TGTGCCAGCAGTGAAGGACAATCCGAGATTCAGTACTTC	CASSEGQSEIQYF
TRBV15	TRBJ2-5	-	15	TRBD1	TGTGCCACCAGCAGACCAGGGACAGGAGGCGGGACCCAGTACTTC	CATSRPGTGGGTQYF
TRBV28	TRBJ1-5	-	12	-	TGTGCCAGCAGCGAGGGCAATCAGCCCCAGCATTTT	CASSEGNQPQHF
TRBV11-2	TRBJ1-5	-	14	TRBD1	TGTGCCAGCAGCGTAACAGGGGACGGTCAGCCCCAGCATTTT	CASSVTGDGQPQHF
TRBV9	TRBJ1-4	-	13	-	TGTGCCAGCAGCGTGGGAGGGGATGAAAAACTGTTTTTT	CASSVGGDEKLFF
TRBV4-2	TRBJ2-3	-	18	TRBD2	TGTGCCAGCAGGCCTGTGGGGCTAGCGGGAGGCGGGGTAAATACGCAGTATTTT	CASRPVGLAGGGVNTQYF
TRBV6-1	TRBJ2-7	-	15	TRBD2	TGTGCCAGTTCTAGCGGGACATTACATCCTTACGAGCAGTACTTC	CASSSGTLHPYEQYF
TRBV28	TRBJ1-6	-	15	TRBD1	TGTGCCAACGGGAGGGGACAGGGAATTCATTCACCCCTCCACTTT	CANGRGQGIHSPLHF
TRBV14	TRBJ2-7	few	16	-	TGTGCCAGCAGCCAAGATAATGCGGGGTTGTCCTACGAGCAGTACTTC	CASSQDNAGLSYEQYF
TRBV27	TRBJ2-3	-	16	TRBD1	TGTGCCAGCAGTTCCCCCCCCAGGGGGCGAACAGATACGCAGTATTTT	CASSSPPRGRTDTQYF
TRBV11-2	TRBJ2-1	-	15	TRBD2	TGTGCCAGCAGCGGCGGACTAGTACCCTACAATGAGCAGTTCTTC	CASSGGLVPYNEQFF
TRBV10-2	TRBJ2-1	-	12	-	TGCGCCAGCAGTGAGGCGCGCCATGAGCAGTTCTTC	CASSEARHEQFF
TRBV18	TRBJ1-5	-	13	TRBD1	TGTGCCAGCTCAGGGCAGGGGGACCAGCCCCAGCATTTT	CASSGQGDQPQHF
TRBV7-6	TRBJ2-2	-	14	-	TGTGCCAGCAGGCAGGGGCCCAGCACCGGGGAGCTGTTTTTT	CASRQGPSTGELFF
TRBV5-4	TRBJ1-2	-	18	TRBD1	TGTGCCAGCAGCTTGGGAGGGACAGTCCCCTATTCCGTCTATGGCTACACCTTC	CASSLGGTVPYSVYGYTF
TRBV2	TRBJ1-5	-	17	TRBD1	TGTGCCAGCAGTGCCCCGGGACAGGGGGCAAGCAATCAGCCCCAGCATTTT	CASSAPGQGASNQPQHF
TRBV7-8	TRBJ1-2	-	14	TRBD1	TGTGCCAGCAGCTTAGCGACAGGGAACTATGGCTACACCTTC	CASSLATGNYGYTF
TRBV6-5	TRBJ1-2	-	12	-	TGTGCCAGCAGGACCACCGGCGGTGGCTACACCTTC	CASRTTGGGYTF
TRBV11-1	TRBJ1-1	-	15	TRBD1	TGTACCAGCAGCCCACGGACAGGGATCAACACTGAAGCTTTCTTT	CTSSPRTGINTEAFF
TRBV25-1	TRBJ2-3	-	14	TRBD2	TGTGCCAGCAGGCCTAGCGGGGCCGTAGATGCGCAGTATTTT	CASRPSGAVDAQYF
TRBV7-2	TRBJ2-5	few	14	TRBD1	TGTGCCAGCAGCTCAGGACAGGCGGCGCTTGAGCAGTACTTC	CASSSGQAALEQYF
TRBV7-9	TRBJ1-2	-	14	-	TGTGCCAGCAGCGCGGGGGAGGTAGGACATGGCTACACCTTC	CASSAGEVGHGYTF
TRBV13	TRBJ2-7	-	15	TRBD2	TGTGCCAGCAGCTTATCCCTAGCGGCCTCCTACGAGCAGTACTTC	CASSLSLAASYEQYF
TRBV30	TRBJ2-7	-	13	TRBD1	TGTGCCTGGAAGGGACAGCTTGCGGGCGAGCAGTACTTC	CAWKGQLAGEQYF
TRBV14	TRBJ2-2	-	17	TRBD1	TGTGCCAGCAGCCGGAGACAGGGGGCGGCGGAAACCGGGGAGCTGTTTTTT	CASSRRQGAAETGELFF
TRBV6-1	TRBJ2-5	-	13	-	TGTGCCAGCAGCGGACCAAGGGGAGAGACCCAGTACTTC	CASSGPRGETQYF
TRBV11-2	TRBJ1-2	-	13	-	TGTGCCAGCAGCTTAGCCTCTAACTATGGCTACACCTTC	CASSLASNYGYTF
TRBV15	TRBJ1-5	-	13	-	TGTGCCACCAGCAGAGACCCCCTTCAGCCCCAGCATTTT	CATSRDPLQPQHF
TRBV15	TRBJ2-1	-	16	-	TGTGCCACCAGCGGGGAAGACAGTCTTTCCTACAATGAGCAGTTCTTC	CATSGEDSLSYNEQFF
TRBV9	TRBJ1-4	-	18	TRBD1	TGTGCCAGCAGCGTAGCCCCGCGGGACAGGGAATTATGTGAAAAACTGTTTTTT	CASSVAPRDRELCEKLFF
TRBV6-1	TRBJ2-3	few	13	TRBD1	TGTGCCAGCAGTGCAGACAGGGGAGATACGCAGTATTTT	CASSADRGDTQYF
TRBV18	TRBJ2-2	-	15	-	TGTGCCAGCTCCAGGACAGAAGGCAACACCGGGGAGCTGTTTTTT	CASSRTEGNTGELFF
TRBV5-4	TRBJ1-2	-	14	-	TGTGCCAGCAGCTTTAGGGGGGGACCTTATGGCTACACCTTC	CASSFRGGPYGYTF
TRBV28	TRBJ1-5	-	15	TRBD1	TGTGCCAGCAGTGCCCCGACAGGGGTGGGCCAGCCCCAGCATTTT	CASSAPTGVGQPQHF
TRBV7-2	TRBJ2-6	-	15	TRBD2	TGTGCCAGCAGCCTTAGCGGGATTGGGGCCAACGTCCTGACTTTC	CASSLSGIGANVLTF
TRBV30	TRBJ1-3	-	14	-	TGTGCCTGGATGGTACAGGGCTTAGGAAACACCATATATTTT	CAWMVQGLGNTIYF
TRBV6-4	TRBJ2-3	-	14	-	TGTGCCAGCAGTGACTCATTGGCCACAGATACGCAGTATTTT	CASSDSLATDTQYF
TRBV5-4	TRBJ2-7	-	14	TRBD2	TGTGCCAGCAGCGAAACTAGCGGTTCCTACGAGCAGTACTTC	CASSETSGSYEQYF
TRBV2	TRBJ2-6	-	18	TRBD1	TGTGCCAGCAGGGGCGGGACAGGGCCCCTCTCTGGGGCCAACGTCCTGACTTTC	CASRGGTGPLSGANVLTF
TRBV9	TRBJ2-7	-	14	-	TGTGCCAGCGGTGTCGGAGGACCCTCCTACGAGCAGTACTTC	CASGVGGPSYEQYF
TRBV28	TRBJ1-4	-	14	-	TGTGCCAGCAGTGAGGGACACGGGCTTGAAAAACTGTTTTTT	CASSEGHGLEKLFF